These T cell receptor beta chains were read from a single sample in a study of post-analysis software for immune sequencing data. MiXCR, run by TCRdb on the PCR reads, gives a single entry per CDR3 protein. The data show some 500,000 distinct CDR3 sequences, with 45% seen just once and about an eighth held by the top ten. Sequenced material: blood. These receptors originate from a girl aged 5-17 years with multiple sclerosis. Each CDR3 is given with its conserved first and last residue. D genes are given only for firm matches. A row's size may be missing; if present it is once, few, many or a size class.

J | V | size | D | DNA | CDR3
TRBJ2-1 | TRBV4-3 | - | TRBD2 | TGCGCCAGCAGCCAAGAGGGACTAGCGGGTATCTACAATGAGCAGTTCTTC | CASSQEGLAGIYNEQFF
TRBJ2-7 | TRBV6-5 | - | - | TGTGCCGGCAGGGGGGTCTATGGGGACACCACCTACGAGCAGTACTTC | CAGRGVYGDTTYEQYF
TRBJ2-7 | TRBV3-1 | - | TRBD2 | TGTGCCAGCAGCCACGGACTAGCGGGAGCCATCTCCTACGAGCAGTACTTC | CASSHGLAGAISYEQYF
TRBJ1-1 | TRBV11-2 | - | - | TGTGCCAGCAGCCTAGATTGGGCCACTGAAGCTTTCTTT | CASSLDWATEAFF
TRBJ1-2 | TRBV28 | - | - | TGTGCCAGCAGTTTATTGAACTCGAGGGGGTATGGCTACACCTTC | CASSLLNSRGYGYTF
TRBJ1-4 | TRBV29-1 | - | - | TGCAGCGTTGTCCCCGGTCCAGGGACAACTAATGAAAAACTGTTTTTT | CSVVPGPGTTNEKLFF
TRBJ2-1 | TRBV5-1 | few | - | TGCGCCAGCTCAAGTAGCGGCTACTACAATGAGCAGTTCTTC | CASSSSGYYNEQFF
TRBJ1-5 | TRBV28 | - | - | TGTGCCAGCAGTTGGAAGGGGGAACAGCTTAAAAATCAGCCCCAGCATTTT | CASSWKGEQLKNQPQHF
TRBJ2-1 | TRBV29-1 | - | TRBD2 | TGCAGCGTTCACTTAACTAGCGGGAGCGGGTATGAGCAGTTCTTC | CSVHLTSGSGYEQFF
TRBJ2-3 | TRBV20-1 | few | - | TGCAGTGCTAGGGTTTCGACAGATACGCAGTATTTT | CSARVSTDTQYF
TRBJ2-5 | TRBV4-1 | few | - | TGCGCCAGCAGCCAAGGGGCGACACCGACTCAAGAGACCCAGTACTTC | CASSQGATPTQETQYF
TRBJ2-3 | TRBV18 | few | TRBD1 | TGTGCCAGCTCACCGGGGGACAGGGTCCCAGATACGCAGTATTTT | CASSPGDRVPDTQYF
TRBJ2-7 | TRBV12-3/TRBV12-4 | few | TRBD1 | TGTGCCAGCAGTCCCGGGACAGTAGTCACCTACGAGCAGTACTTC | CASSPGTVVTYEQYF
TRBJ1-6 | TRBV28 | - | - | TGTGCCAGCAGTTTAGGGGGGACACTCATGTATAATTCACCCCTCCACTTT | CASSLGGTLMYNSPLHF
TRBJ1-2 | TRBV27 | - | - | TGTGCCAGCAGTTTATCTTCTAACTATGGCTACACCTTC | CASSLSSNYGYTF
TRBJ2-7 | TRBV12-3/TRBV12-4 | few | - | TGTGCCAGCAGCCCCCGCAGGGGCTACGAGCAGTACTTC | CASSPRRGYEQYF
TRBJ2-3 | TRBV28 | - | - | TGTGCCAGCAGTTCACCGGGAATCCGCACAGATACGCAGTATTTT | CASSSPGIRTDTQYF
TRBJ2-7 | TRBV2 | - | TRBD1 | TGTGCCCAAGGCCGACAGGGTCCCTACGAGCAGTACTTC | CAQGRQGPYEQYF
TRBJ1-4 | TRBV15 | - | - | TGTGCCACCAGCAGAAGATCCGCAACTAATGAAAAACTGTTTTTT | CATSRRSATNEKLFF
TRBJ2-7 | TRBV28 | - | TRBD2 | TGTGCCAGCAGCGATTTAGGACTAGCGGGAGCTAGGGACGAGCAGTACTTC | CASSDLGLAGARDEQYF
TRBJ2-1 | TRBV13 | few | TRBD1 | TGTGCCAGCACCTGGACAGGGAAGAATGAGCAGTTCTTC | CASTWTGKNEQFF